What follows is one TCR beta chain and its context. Its antigen is unidentified. This sample was included in a study of cytomegalovirus exposure and HLA in healthy donors. Whole-study context: Early on, a data release was issued that held 80 million or so unique TCRs from HLA-typed donors.

PCR used 60 Vbeta primers and 13 Jbeta primers. Method: immunoSEQ multiplex PCR; TCRdb's copy keeps in-frame clones and lacks some. The sample holds roughly 80,000 clones, 65% to 85% seen once. Study-wide results and caveats: TCR beta V- and J-gene trimming, according to a later analysis, was linked to a missense DCLRE1C variant.

The clonotype comes from a woman in her forties or fifties in good health and CMV-seronegative. Sample: PBMCs.

This CDR3 reads CASSRGEGEQFF. As DNA, the CDR3 is TGTGCCAGCAGTCGGGGGGAGGGTGAGCAGTTCTTC. The chain combines TRBV7-2 with TRBJ2-1; 7 positions match TRBD2. This CDR3 region has 12 residues. With V trimmed by 6 bases and J by 9 bases, 5 bases remained unmatched. Germline V gives CDR1 SGHTA, CDR2 FQGNSA.